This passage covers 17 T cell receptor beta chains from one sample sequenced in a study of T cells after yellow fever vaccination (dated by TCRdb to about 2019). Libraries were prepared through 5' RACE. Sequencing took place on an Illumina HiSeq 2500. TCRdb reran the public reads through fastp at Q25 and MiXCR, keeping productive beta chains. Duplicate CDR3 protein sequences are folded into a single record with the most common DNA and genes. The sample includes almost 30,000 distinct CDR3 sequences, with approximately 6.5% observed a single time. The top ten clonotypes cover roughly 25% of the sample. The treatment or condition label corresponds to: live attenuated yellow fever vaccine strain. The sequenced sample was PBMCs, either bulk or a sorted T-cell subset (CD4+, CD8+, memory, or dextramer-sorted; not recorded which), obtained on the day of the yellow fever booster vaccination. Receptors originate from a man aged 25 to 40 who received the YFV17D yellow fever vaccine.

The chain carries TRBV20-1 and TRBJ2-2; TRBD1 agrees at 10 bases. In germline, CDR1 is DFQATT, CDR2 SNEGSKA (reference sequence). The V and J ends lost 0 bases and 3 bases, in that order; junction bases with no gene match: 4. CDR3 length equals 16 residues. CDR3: CSARDPGTGDTGELFF. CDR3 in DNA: TGCAGTGCTAGAGATCCAGGGACAGGGGACACCGGGGAGCTGTTTTTT.

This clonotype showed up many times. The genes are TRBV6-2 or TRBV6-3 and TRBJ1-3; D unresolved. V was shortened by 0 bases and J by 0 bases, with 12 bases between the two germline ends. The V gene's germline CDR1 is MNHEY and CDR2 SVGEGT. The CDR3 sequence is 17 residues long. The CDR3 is CASSYSIFRYSGNTIYF. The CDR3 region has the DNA TGTGCCAGCAGTTACTCGATTTTCCGCTACTCTGGAAACACCATATATTTT.

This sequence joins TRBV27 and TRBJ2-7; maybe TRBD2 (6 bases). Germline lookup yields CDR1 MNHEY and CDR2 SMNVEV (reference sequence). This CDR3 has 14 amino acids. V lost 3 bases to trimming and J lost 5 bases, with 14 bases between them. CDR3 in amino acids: CASSLQLATHEQYF. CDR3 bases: TGTGCCAGCAGTTTGCAACTAGCTACCCACGAGCAGTACTTC.

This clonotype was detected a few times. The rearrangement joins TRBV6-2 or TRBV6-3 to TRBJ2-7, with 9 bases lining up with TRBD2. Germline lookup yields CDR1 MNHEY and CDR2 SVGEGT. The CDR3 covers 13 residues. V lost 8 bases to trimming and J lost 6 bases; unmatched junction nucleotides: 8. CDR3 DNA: TGTGCCAGCGGAGTAGCGGGAGTGAGCGAGCAGTACTTC. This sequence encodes CASGVAGVSEQYF.

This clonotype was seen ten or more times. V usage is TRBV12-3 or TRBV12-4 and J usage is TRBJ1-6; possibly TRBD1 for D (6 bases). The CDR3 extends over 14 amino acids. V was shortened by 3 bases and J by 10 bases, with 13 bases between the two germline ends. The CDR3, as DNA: TGTGCCAGCAGTTTTGGGGGGCGCGGATCACCCCTCCACTTT. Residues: CASSFGGRGSPLHF.

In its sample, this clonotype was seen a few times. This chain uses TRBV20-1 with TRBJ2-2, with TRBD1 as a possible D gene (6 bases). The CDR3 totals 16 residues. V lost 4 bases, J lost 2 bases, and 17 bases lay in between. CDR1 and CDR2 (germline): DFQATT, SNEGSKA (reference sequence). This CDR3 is CSAMTPPGHNTGELFF. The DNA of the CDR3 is TGCAGTGCTATGACCCCCCCGGGACATAACACCGGGGAGCTGTTTTTT.

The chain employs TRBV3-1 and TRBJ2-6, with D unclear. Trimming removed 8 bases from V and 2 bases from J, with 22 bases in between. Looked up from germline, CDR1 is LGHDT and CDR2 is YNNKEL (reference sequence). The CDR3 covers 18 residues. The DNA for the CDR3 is TGTGCCAGCTGTTTCGGGTCACCGGCGGTGGCTGGGGCCAACGTCCTGACTTTC. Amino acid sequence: CASCFGSPAVAGANVLTF. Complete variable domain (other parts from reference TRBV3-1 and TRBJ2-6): DTAVSQTPKYLVTQMGNDKSIKCEQNLGHDTMYWYKQDSKKFLKIMFSYNNKELIINETVPNRFSPKSPDKAHLNLHINSLELGDSAVYFCASCFGSPAVAGANVLTFGAGSRLTVL.

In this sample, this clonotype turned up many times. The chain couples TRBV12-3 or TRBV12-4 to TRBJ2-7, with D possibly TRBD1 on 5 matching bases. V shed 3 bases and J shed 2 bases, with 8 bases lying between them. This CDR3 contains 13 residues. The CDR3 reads CASSFRVAYEQYF. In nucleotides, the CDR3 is TGTGCCAGCAGTTTCAGGGTCGCCTACGAGCAGTACTTC.

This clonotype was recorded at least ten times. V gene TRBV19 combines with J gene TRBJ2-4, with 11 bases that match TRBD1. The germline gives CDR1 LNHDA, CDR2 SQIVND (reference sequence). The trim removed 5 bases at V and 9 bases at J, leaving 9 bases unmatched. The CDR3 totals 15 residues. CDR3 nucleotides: TGTGCCAGTAGTTTCGGACAGGGGGCCTTAGGCATTCAGTACTTC. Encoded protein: CASSFGQGALGIQYF. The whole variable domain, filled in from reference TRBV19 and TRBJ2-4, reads DGGITQSPKYLFRKEGQNVTLSCEQNLNHDAMYWYRQDPGQGLRLIYYSQIVNDFQKGDIAEGYSVSREKKESFPLTVTSAQKNPTAFYLCASSFGQGALGIQYFGAGTRLSVL.

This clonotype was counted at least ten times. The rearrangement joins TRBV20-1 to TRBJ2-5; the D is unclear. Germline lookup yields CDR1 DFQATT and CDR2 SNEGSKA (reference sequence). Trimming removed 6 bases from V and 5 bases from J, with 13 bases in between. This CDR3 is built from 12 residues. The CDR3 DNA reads TGCAGTGCCCCCGCGGTCTGGGAGACCCAGTACTTC. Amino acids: CSAPAVWETQYF.

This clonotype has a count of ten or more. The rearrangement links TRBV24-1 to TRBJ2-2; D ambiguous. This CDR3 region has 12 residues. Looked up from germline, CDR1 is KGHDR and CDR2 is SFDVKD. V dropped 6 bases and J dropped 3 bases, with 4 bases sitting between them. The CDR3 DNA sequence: TGTGCCACCAGTCATGACACCGGGGAGCTGTTTTTT. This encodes CATSHDTGELFF.

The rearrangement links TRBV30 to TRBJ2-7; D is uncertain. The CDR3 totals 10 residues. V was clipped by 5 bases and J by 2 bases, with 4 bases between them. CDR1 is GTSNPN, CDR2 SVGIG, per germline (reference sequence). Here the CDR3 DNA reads TGTGCCTGGGGGACCTACGAGCAGTACTTC. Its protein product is CAWGTYEQYF. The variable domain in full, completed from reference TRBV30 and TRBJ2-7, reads SQTIHQWPATLVQPVGSPLSLECTVEGTSNPNLYWYRQAAGRGLQLLFYSVGIGQISSEVPQNLSASRPQDRQFILSSKKLLLSDSGFYLCAWGTYEQYFGPGTRLTVT.

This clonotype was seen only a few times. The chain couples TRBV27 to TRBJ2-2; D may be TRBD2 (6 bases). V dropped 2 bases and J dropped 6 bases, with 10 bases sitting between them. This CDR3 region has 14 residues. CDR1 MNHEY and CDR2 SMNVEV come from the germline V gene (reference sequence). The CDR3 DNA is TGTGCCAGCAGTTTAAAGGGCGGGGCCGGGGAGCTGTTTTTT. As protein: CASSLKGGAGELFF.

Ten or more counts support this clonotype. The CDR3 here is CASSQDTKANSPLHF. The DNA for the CDR3 is TGTGCCAGCAGCCAAGACACCAAAGCTAATTCACCCCTCCACTTT. This chain joins TRBV3-1 and TRBJ1-6; D not certain. V was cut by 0 bases and J by 6 bases, with 9 bases left in between. The germline CDR1 and CDR2 sequences are LGHDT and YNNKEL (reference sequence). CDR3 size: 15 residues.

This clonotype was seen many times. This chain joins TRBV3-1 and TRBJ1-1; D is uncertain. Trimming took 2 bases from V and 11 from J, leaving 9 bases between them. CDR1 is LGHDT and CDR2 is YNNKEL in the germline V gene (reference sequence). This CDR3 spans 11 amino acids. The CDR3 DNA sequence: TGTGCCAGCAGCCAATCACGCATCGCTTTCTTT. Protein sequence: CASSQSRIAFF.

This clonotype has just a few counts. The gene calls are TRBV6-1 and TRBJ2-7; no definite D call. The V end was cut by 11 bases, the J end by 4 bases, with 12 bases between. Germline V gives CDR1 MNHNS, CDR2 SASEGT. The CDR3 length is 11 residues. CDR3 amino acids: CAVGGGYEQYF. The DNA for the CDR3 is TGTGCCGTGGGTGGTGGATACGAGCAGTACTTC.

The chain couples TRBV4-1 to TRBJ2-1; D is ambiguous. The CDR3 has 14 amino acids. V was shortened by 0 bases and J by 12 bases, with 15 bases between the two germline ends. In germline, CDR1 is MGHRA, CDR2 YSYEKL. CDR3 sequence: CASSQDFDLSGQFF. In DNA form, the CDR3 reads TGCGCCAGCAGCCAAGATTTCGATTTATCGGGGCAGTTCTTC.